This T cell receptor (beta chain) was sequenced in a study of blood T cell repertoires in COVID-19. There are a few counts of this clone. Germline loops: CDR1 GTSNPN, CDR2 SVGIG (reference sequence). CDR3 length: 12 residues. V shed 3 bases and J shed 6 bases, with 6 bases lying between them. Only in-frame clones appear in the TCRdb table, and some are missing; sequencing was by immunoSEQ multiplex PCR. Here the sample spans roughly 120,000 clones, approximately 82% being singletons. What was sequenced was peripheral blood. V is TRBV30 and J is TRBJ1-6, with D perhaps TRBD1 (5 bases). This TCR was sampled from a man in his sixties or seventies with active or convalescent COVID-19. The CDR3 region is CAWRRGNSPLHF. The CDR3 DNA reads TGTGCCTGGAGAAGGGGTAATTCACCCCTCCACTTT.